The count of the clone carrying this T cell receptor beta chain is one. The antigen is unknown. Using its own MiXCR run on the 5' RACE reads, TCRdb lists one record per CDR3 protein. The profile shows 200,000 to 300,000 distinct CDR3 sequences, about 10% of them singletons. These data belong to a study of identical twins. The V and J ends lost 3 bases and 5 bases, in that order; junction bases with no gene match: 8. This CDR3 spans 15 amino acids. The germline CDR1 and CDR2 sequences are MNHEY and SVGAGI. Study-wide findings and caveats: With monozygotic twins, out-of-frame TCR alpha sharing exceeded what models estimated.

Source material: memory T cells sorted from blood. The chain couples TRBV6-5 to TRBJ2-7, with TRBD1 matching over 9 bases. The sequence was collected from a man in his fifties or sixties in good health. CDR3 region: CASSYTGTGTHEQYF. CDR3 bases: TGTGCCAGCAGTTATACCGGGACAGGGACGCACGAGCAGTACTTC.